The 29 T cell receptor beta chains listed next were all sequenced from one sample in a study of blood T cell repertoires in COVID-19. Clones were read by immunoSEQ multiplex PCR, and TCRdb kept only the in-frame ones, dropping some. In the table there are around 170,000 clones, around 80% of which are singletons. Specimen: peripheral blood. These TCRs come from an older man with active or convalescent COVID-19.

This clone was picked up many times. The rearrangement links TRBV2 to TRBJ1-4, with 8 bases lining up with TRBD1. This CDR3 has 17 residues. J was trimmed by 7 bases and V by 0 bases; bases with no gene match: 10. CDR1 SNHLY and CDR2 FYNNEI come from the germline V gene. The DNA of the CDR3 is TGTGCCAGCAGTGAAGCCTCACTACAGGGGGGCCCTGAAAAACTGTTTTTT. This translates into CASSEASLQGGPEKLFF.

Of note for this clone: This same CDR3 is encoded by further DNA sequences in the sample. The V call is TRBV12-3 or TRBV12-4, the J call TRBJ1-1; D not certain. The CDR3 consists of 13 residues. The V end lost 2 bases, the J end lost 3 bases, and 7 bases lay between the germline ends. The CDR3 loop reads CASSLRQDTEAFF. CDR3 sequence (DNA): TGTGCCAGCAGTTTAAGGCAGGACACTGAAGCTTTCTTT.

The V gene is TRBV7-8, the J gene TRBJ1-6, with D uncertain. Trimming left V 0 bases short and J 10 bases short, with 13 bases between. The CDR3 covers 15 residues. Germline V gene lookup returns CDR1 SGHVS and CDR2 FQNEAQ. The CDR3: CASSLASSGLSPLHF. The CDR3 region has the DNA TGTGCCAGCAGCTTAGCGTCTTCGGGGTTGTCACCCCTCCACTTT.

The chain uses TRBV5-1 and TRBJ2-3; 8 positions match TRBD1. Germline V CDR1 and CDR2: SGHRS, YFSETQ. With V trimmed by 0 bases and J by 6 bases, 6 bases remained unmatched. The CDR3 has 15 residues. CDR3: CASSLVGQALDTQYF. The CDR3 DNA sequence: TGCGCCAGCAGCTTGGTGGGACAGGCTTTGGATACGCAGTATTTT.

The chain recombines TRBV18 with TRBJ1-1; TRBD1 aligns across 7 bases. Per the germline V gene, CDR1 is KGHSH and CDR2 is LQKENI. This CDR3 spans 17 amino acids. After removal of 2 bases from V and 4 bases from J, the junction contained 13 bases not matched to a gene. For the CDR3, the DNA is TGTGCCAGCTCACCAACCGGGACAGTCCTCTTAGGCACTGAAGCTTTCTTT. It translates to CASSPTGTVLLGTEAFF.

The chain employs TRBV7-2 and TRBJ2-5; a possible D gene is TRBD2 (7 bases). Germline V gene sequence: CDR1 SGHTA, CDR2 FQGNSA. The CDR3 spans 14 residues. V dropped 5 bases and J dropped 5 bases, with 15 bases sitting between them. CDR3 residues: CASSATRGGETQYF. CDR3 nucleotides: TGTGCCAGCAGCGCCACTAGGGGGGGCGAGACCCAGTACTTC. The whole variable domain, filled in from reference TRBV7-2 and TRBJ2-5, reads GAGVSQSPSNKVTEKGKDVELRCDPISGHTALYWYRQSLGQGLEFLIYFQGNSAPDKSGLPSDRFSAERTGGSVSTLTIQRTQQEDSAVYLCASSATRGGETQYFGPGTRLLVL.

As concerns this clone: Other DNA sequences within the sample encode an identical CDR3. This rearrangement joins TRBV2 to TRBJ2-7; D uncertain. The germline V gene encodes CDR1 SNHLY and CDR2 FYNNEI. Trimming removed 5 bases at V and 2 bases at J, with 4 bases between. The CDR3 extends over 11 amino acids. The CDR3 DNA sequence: TGTGCCAGCAGTCCCGCCTACGAGCAGTACTTC. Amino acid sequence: CASSPAYEQYF.

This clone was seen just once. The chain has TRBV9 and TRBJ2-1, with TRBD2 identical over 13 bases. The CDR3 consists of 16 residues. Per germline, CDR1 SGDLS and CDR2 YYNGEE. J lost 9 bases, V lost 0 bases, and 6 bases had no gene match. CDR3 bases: TGTGCCAGCAGCGTAGTCCCACTAGCGGGAGGGCTTGAGCAGTTCTTC. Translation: CASSVVPLAGGLEQFF.

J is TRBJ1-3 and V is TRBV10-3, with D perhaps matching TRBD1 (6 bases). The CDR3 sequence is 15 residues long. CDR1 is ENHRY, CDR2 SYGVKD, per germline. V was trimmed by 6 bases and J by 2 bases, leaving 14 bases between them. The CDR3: CAIRAGRDTGNTIYF. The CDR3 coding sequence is TGTGCCATCAGAGCGGGACGGGACACTGGAAACACCATATATTTT.

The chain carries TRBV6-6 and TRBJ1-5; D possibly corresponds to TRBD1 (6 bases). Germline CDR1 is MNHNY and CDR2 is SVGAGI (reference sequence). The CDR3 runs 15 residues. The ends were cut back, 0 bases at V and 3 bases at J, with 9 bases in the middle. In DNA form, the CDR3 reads TGTGCCAGCAGTTACTCCGGACAGCTCAATCAGCCCCAGCATTTT. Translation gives CASSYSGQLNQPQHF.

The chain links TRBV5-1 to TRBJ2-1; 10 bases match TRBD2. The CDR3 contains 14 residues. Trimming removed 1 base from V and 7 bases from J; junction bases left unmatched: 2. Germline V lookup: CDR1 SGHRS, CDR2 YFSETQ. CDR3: CASSLSGGANEQFF. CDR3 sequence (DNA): TGCGCCAGCAGCTTGAGCGGGGGGGCGAATGAGCAGTTCTTC.

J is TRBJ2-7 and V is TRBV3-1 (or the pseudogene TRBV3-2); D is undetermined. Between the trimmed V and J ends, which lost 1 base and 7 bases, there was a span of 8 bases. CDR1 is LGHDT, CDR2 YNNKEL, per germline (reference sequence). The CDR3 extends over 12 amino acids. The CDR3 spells CASSQGPGEQYF. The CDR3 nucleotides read TGTGCCAGCAGCCAAGGGCCCGGGGAGCAGTACTTC.

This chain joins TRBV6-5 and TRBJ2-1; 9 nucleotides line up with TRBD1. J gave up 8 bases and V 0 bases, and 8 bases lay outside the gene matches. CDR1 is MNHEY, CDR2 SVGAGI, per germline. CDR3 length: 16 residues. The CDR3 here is CASSYSPDRGLDEQFF. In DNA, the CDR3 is TGTGCCAGCAGTTACTCGCCGGACAGGGGTTTAGATGAGCAGTTCTTC.

The CDR3 protein is CASSLRGQTENIQYF. CDR3 DNA sequence: TGCGCCAGCAGCTTGAGGGGACAAACTGAAAACATTCAGTACTTC. This chain connects TRBV5-1 to TRBJ2-4, with D possibly being TRBD1 (6 bases). Germline V gene lookup returns CDR1 SGHRS and CDR2 YFSETQ. The CDR3 totals 15 residues. The germline V and J ends were trimmed by 1 base and 5 bases, with 13 bases remaining between them.

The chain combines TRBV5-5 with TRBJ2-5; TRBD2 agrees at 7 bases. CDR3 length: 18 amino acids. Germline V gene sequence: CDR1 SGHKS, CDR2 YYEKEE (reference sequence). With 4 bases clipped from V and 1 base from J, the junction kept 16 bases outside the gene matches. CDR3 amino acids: CASSPLGEGYGPQETQYF. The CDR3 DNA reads TGTGCCAGCAGCCCCCTCGGGGAGGGATACGGCCCCCAAGAGACCCAGTACTTC.

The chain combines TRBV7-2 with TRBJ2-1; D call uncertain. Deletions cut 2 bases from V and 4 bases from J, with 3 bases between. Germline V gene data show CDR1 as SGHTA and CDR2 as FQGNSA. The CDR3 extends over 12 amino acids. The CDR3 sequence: CASSLQYNEQFF. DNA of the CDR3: TGTGCCAGCAGCTTACAGTACAATGAGCAGTTCTTC. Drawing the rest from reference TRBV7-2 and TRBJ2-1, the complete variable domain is GAGVSQSPSNKVTEKGKDVELRCDPISGHTALYWYRQSLGQGLEFLIYFQGNSAPDKSGLPSDRFSAERTGGSVSTLTIQRTQQEDSAVYLCASSLQYNEQFFGPGTRLTVL.

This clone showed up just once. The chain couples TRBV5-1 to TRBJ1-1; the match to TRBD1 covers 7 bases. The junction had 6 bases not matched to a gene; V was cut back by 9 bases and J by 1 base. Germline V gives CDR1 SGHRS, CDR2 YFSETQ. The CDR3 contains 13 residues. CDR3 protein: CATTGDQNTEAFF. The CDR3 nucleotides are TGCGCCACTACAGGGGATCAGAACACTGAAGCTTTCTTT.

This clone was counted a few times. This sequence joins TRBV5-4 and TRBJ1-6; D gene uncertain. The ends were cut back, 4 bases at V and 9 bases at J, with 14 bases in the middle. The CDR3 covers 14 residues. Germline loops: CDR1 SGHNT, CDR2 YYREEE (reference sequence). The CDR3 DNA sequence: TGTGCCAGCAGCCGGACTGAGGGCAGTTCACCCCTCCACTTT. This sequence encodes CASSRTEGSSPLHF.

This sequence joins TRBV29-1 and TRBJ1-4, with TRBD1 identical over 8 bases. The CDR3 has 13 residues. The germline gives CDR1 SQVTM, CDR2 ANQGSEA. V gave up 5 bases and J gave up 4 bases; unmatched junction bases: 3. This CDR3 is CSVRQGNNEKLFF. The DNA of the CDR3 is TGCAGCGTTAGACAGGGGAATAATGAAAAACTGTTTTTT. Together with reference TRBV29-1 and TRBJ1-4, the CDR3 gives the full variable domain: SAVISQKPSRDICQRGTSLTIQCQVDSQVTMMFWYRQQPGQSLTLIATANQGSEATYESGFVIDKFPISRPNLTFSTLTVSNMSPEDSSIYLCSVRQGNNEKLFFGSGTQLSVL.

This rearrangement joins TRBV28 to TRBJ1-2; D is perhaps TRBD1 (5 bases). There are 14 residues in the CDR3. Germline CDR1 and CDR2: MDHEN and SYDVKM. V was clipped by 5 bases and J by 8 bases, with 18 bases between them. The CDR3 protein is CASSGGGRVDGYTF. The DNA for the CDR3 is TGTGCCAGCAGTGGGGGAGGGAGGGTCGACGGCTACACCTTC.

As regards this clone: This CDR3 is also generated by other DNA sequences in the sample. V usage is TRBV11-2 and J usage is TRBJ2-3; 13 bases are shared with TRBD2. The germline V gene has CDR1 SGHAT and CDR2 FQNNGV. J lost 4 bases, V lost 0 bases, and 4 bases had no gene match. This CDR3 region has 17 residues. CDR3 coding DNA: TGTGCCAGCAGCTTAGATACTAGCGGGAGGGCCGCAGATACGCAGTATTTT. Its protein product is CASSLDTSGRAADTQYF.

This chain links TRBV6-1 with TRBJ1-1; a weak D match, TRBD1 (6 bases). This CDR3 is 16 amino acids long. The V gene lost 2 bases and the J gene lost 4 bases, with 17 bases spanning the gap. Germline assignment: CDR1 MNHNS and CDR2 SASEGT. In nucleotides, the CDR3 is TGTGCCAGCAGTGAATATGCAGGGGTTTATGTCACTGAAGCTTTCTTT. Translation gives CASSEYAGVYVTEAFF.

The CDR3, as DNA: TGTGCCAGCAGCTTTGGCAGGGGATGGGGCAATCAGCCCCAGCATTTT. Translating it yields CASSFGRGWGNQPQHF. The chain employs TRBV5-5 and TRBJ1-5, with D possibly TRBD1 on 6 matching bases. Germline V lookup: CDR1 SGHKS, CDR2 YYEKEE (reference sequence). This CDR3 has 16 residues. With 2 bases removed from V and 2 bases from J, the gap between germline ends came to 14 bases.

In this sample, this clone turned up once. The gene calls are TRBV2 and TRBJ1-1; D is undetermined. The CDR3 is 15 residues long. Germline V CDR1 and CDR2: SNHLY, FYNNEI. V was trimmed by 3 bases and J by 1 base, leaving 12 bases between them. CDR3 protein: CASSDFAGGNTEAFF. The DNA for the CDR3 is TGTGCCAGCAGTGATTTCGCTGGAGGGAACACTGAAGCTTTCTTT. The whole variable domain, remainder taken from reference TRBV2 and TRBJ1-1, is EPEVTQTPSHQVTQMGQEVILRCVPISNHLYFYWYRQILGQKVEFLVSFYNNEISEKSEIFDDQFSVERPDGSNFTLKIRSTKLEDSAMYFCASSDFAGGNTEAFFGQGTRLTVV.

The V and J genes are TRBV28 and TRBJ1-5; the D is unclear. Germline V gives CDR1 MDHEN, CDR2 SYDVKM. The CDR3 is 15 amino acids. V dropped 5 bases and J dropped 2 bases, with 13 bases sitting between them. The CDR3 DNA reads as TGTGCCAGCAGTCCCCGGATGGGAGGCAATCAGCCCCAGCATTTT. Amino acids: CASSPRMGGNQPQHF.

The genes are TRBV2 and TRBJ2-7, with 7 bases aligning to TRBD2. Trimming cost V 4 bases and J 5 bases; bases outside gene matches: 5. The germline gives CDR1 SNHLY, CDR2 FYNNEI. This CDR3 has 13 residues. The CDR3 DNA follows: TGTGCCAGCAGTGTGGGAGGGAAGGACGAGCAGTACTTC. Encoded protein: CASSVGGKDEQYF.

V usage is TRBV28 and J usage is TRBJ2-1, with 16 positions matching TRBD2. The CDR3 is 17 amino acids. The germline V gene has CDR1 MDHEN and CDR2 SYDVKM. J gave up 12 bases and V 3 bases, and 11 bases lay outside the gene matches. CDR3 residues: CASSFSLGLAGGGGQFF. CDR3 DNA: TGTGCCAGCAGTTTTTCACTGGGACTAGCGGGAGGGGGTGGGCAGTTCTTC.

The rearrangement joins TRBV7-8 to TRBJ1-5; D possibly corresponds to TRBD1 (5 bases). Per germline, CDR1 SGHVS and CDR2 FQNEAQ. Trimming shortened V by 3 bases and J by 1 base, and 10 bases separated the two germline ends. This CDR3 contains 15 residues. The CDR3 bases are TGTGCCAGCAGCTTGCTCGGGGGGAGCAATCAGCCCCAGCATTTT. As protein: CASSLLGGSNQPQHF.

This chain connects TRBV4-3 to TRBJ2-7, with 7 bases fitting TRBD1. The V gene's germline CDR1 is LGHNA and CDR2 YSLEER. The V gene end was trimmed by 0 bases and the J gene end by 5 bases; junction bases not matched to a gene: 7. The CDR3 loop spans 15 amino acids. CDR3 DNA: TGCGCCAGCAGCCAAGAGGGTGACAGGGCCAACGAGCAGTACTTC. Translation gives CASSQEGDRANEQYF.